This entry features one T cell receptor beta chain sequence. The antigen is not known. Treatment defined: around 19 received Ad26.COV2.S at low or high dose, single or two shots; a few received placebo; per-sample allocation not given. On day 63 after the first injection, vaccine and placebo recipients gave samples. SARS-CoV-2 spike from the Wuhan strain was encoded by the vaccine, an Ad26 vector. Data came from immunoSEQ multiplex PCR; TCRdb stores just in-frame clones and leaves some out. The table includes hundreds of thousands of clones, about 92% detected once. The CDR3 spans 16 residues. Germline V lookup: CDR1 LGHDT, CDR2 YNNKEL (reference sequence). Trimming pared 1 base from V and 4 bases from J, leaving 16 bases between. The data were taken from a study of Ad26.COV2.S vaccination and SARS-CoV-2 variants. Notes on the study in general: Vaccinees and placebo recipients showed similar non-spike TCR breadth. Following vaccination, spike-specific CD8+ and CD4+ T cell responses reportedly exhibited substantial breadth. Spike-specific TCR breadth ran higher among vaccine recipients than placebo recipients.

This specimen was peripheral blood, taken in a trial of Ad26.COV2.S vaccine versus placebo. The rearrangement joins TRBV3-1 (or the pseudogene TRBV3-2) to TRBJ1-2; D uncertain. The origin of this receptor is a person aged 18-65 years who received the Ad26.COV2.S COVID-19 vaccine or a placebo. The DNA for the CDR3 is TGTGCCAGCAGCCAAGGAACCCCACGGGGTAGCTATGGCTACACCTTC. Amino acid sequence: CASSQGTPRGSYGYTF.